These T cell receptor beta chains were read from a single sample in a study of T cells in Graves' hyperthyroidism and ophthalmopathy. TCRdb reprocessed the multiplex PCR reads with MiXCR, giving one entry per CDR3 protein. The sample comprises around 520,000 distinct CDR3 sequences, 13% to 15% of which are singletons, and 14% rests with the top ten. The source material was blood. The receptors originated from a woman aged 40 to 49 with Graves' hyperthyroidism. Each CDR3 is given with its conserved first and last residue. A D gene is named only where the DNA matches it firmly. The listing skips clone size in some rows; elsewhere it reads once, few, many or a size class.

v_gene: TRBV29-1
j_gene: TRBJ2-1
abundance: few
d_gene: -
CDR3aa: CSVVRSVYNEQFF
CDR3nt: TGCAGCGTTGTTAGGTCGGTGTACAATGAGCAGTTCTTC

v_gene: TRBV5-1
j_gene: TRBJ1-3
abundance: -
d_gene: -
CDR3aa: CASRDTSSGNTIYF
CDR3nt: TGCGCCAGCAGGGACACCAGCTCTGGAAACACCATATATTTT

v_gene: TRBV3-1
j_gene: TRBJ1-5
abundance: many
d_gene: -
CDR3aa: CASSRQADQPQHF
CDR3nt: TGTGCCAGCAGCCGACAAGCCGATCAGCCCCAGCATTTT

v_gene: TRBV12-3/TRBV12-4
j_gene: TRBJ2-7
abundance: many
d_gene: -
CDR3aa: CASSYRVEQYF
CDR3nt: TGTGCCAGCAGTTACAGGGTCGAGCAGTACTTC

v_gene: TRBV19
j_gene: TRBJ1-2
abundance: few
d_gene: TRBD1
CDR3aa: CASSTGTEAAYGYTF
CDR3nt: TGTGCCAGTAGTACCGGGACAGAAGCGGCCTATGGCTACACCTTC

v_gene: TRBV28
j_gene: TRBJ1-1
abundance: many
d_gene: -
CDR3aa: CASSLATGLNKEAFF
CDR3nt: TGTGCCAGCAGTTTAGCGACAGGCCTTAATAAAGAAGCTTTCTTT

v_gene: TRBV7-8
j_gene: TRBJ2-1
abundance: -
d_gene: -
CDR3aa: CASSEEEDRPAWSALDEQFF
CDR3nt: TGTGCCAGCAGTGAAGAAGAGGACAGACCAGCCTGGTCGGCTTTAGATGAGCAGTTCTTC

v_gene: TRBV7-2
j_gene: TRBJ1-2
abundance: many
d_gene: TRBD1
CDR3aa: CASSSTGTGGRDYGYTF
CDR3nt: TGTGCCAGCAGCTCGACCGGGACAGGGGGCAGGGACTATGGCTACACCTTC

v_gene: TRBV18
j_gene: TRBJ2-7
abundance: many
d_gene: -
CDR3aa: CASSPPGAHEQYF
CDR3nt: TGTGCCAGCTCACCACCCGGTGCCCACGAGCAGTACTTC

v_gene: TRBV7-9
j_gene: TRBJ2-5
abundance: many
d_gene: TRBD1
CDR3aa: CASSTVRVRGHETQYF
CDR3nt: TGTGCCAGCAGCACAGTACGCGTCAGGGGGCATGAGACCCAGTACTTC

v_gene: TRBV6-2/TRBV6-3
j_gene: TRBJ2-5
abundance: -
d_gene: TRBD2
CDR3aa: CASSKTLAIKETQYF
CDR3nt: TGTGCCAGCTCCAAGACACTAGCGATCAAAGAGACCCAGTACTTC

v_gene: TRBV6-1
j_gene: TRBJ2-2
abundance: -
d_gene: TRBD1
CDR3aa: CAGQGRNTGEPFF
CDR3nt: TGTGCCGGACAGGGTCGAAACACCGGGGAGCCGTTTTTT

v_gene: TRBV12-3/TRBV12-4
j_gene: TRBJ1-5
abundance: many
d_gene: -
CDR3aa: CASRSNQGGNQPQHF
CDR3nt: TGTGCCAGCAGATCTAACCAAGGGGGGAATCAGCCCCAGCATTTT

v_gene: TRBV4-1
j_gene: TRBJ2-1
abundance: many
d_gene: -
CDR3aa: CASSQDVGQAYNEQFF
CDR3nt: TGCGCCAGCAGCCAAGATGTCGGGCAGGCCTACAATGAGCAGTTCTTC

v_gene: TRBV2
j_gene: TRBJ2-1
abundance: many
d_gene: -
CDR3aa: CASRKGQPYYNEQFF
CDR3nt: TGTGCCAGCAGGAAAGGACAGCCATACTACAATGAGCAGTTCTTC

v_gene: TRBV20-1
j_gene: TRBJ2-7
abundance: -
d_gene: -
CDR3aa: CSATNLRDTDYEQYF
CDR3nt: TGCAGTGCTACTAATTTAAGGGACACCGACTACGAGCAGTACTTC

v_gene: TRBV18
j_gene: TRBJ2-2
abundance: many
d_gene: -
CDR3aa: CASSPIPRAGELFF
CDR3nt: TGTGCCAGCTCACCGATCCCCAGGGCCGGGGAGCTGTTTTTT

v_gene: TRBV20-1
j_gene: TRBJ2-1
abundance: many
d_gene: -
CDR3aa: CSAPNRDRSYNEQFF
CDR3nt: TGCAGCGCACCTAACCGGGACCGGTCTTACAATGAGCAGTTCTTC

v_gene: TRBV27
j_gene: TRBJ1-1
abundance: many
d_gene: -
CDR3aa: CASTPSTGHTEAFF
CDR3nt: TGTGCCAGCACCCCATCAACAGGACACACTGAAGCTTTCTTT

v_gene: TRBV20-1
j_gene: TRBJ2-5
abundance: many
d_gene: -
CDR3aa: CSATDGRETQYF
CDR3nt: TGCAGTGCTACTGACGGCCGGGAGACCCAGTACTTC

v_gene: TRBV6-1
j_gene: TRBJ2-7
abundance: many
d_gene: -
CDR3aa: CASSEAPHVGEQYF
CDR3nt: TGTGCCAGCAGTGAAGCACCCCATGTAGGCGAGCAGTACTTC

v_gene: TRBV30
j_gene: TRBJ2-5
abundance: few
d_gene: -
CDR3aa: CAWNEGVLEAETQYF
CDR3nt: TGTGCCTGGAATGAGGGGGTGCTAGAGGCAGAGACCCAGTACTTC

v_gene: TRBV3-1
j_gene: TRBJ2-7
abundance: many
d_gene: TRBD2
CDR3aa: CASSQAGTSGRSEQYF
CDR3nt: TGTGCCAGCAGCCAAGCCGGGACTAGCGGGAGGAGCGAGCAGTACTTC

v_gene: TRBV20-1
j_gene: TRBJ2-5
abundance: many
d_gene: TRBD2
CDR3aa: CSARVGLAVQETQYF
CDR3nt: TGCAGTGCTAGAGTGGGACTAGCGGTCCAAGAGACCCAGTACTTC

v_gene: TRBV19
j_gene: TRBJ1-1
abundance: many
d_gene: -
CDR3aa: CASRGVNTEAFF
CDR3nt: TGTGCCAGTAGGGGAGTGAACACTGAAGCTTTCTTT

v_gene: TRBV7-8
j_gene: TRBJ2-7
abundance: large
d_gene: -
CDR3aa: CASSFSEDDYFYEQYF
CDR3nt: TGTGCCAGCAGCTTTTCGGAGGACGACTACTTCTACGAGCAGTACTTC

v_gene: TRBV28
j_gene: TRBJ2-5
abundance: -
d_gene: TRBD2
CDR3aa: CASSFPAGGRETQYF
CDR3nt: TGTGCCAGCAGTTTTCCAGCGGGAGGCAGGGAGACCCAGTACTTC

v_gene: TRBV6-1
j_gene: TRBJ1-4
abundance: few
d_gene: -
CDR3aa: CASSGTEYNIVFF
CDR3nt: TGTGCCAGCAGTGGAACAGAGTATAACATAGTGTTTTTT

v_gene: TRBV6-2/TRBV6-3
j_gene: TRBJ2-7
abundance: many
d_gene: -
CDR3aa: CASSYEDLSSYEQYF
CDR3nt: TGTGCCAGCAGTTACGAGGACCTAAGCTCCTACGAGCAGTACTTC

v_gene: TRBV5-4
j_gene: TRBJ2-5
abundance: -
d_gene: -
CDR3aa: CASSLVGPGQTQYF
CDR3nt: TGTGCCAGCAGCTTGGTGGGACCTGGACAGACCCAGTACTTC

v_gene: TRBV29-1
j_gene: TRBJ2-7
abundance: -
d_gene: -
CDR3aa: CSAGTGEYEQYF
CDR3nt: TGCAGCGCCGGAACAGGAGAATACGAGCAGTACTTC

v_gene: TRBV18
j_gene: TRBJ2-1
abundance: many
d_gene: -
CDR3aa: CASSPPSATEYNEQFF
CDR3nt: TGTGCCAGCTCACCACCCTCCGCGACAGAATACAATGAGCAGTTCTTC

v_gene: TRBV5-1
j_gene: TRBJ1-6
abundance: many
d_gene: -
CDR3aa: CASSLEGRSSYNSPLHF
CDR3nt: TGCGCCAGCAGCTTAGAGGGCAGGAGCTCCTATAATTCACCCCTCCACTTT

v_gene: TRBV20-1
j_gene: TRBJ2-3
abundance: many
d_gene: -
CDR3aa: CSARHPSARTDTQYF
CDR3nt: TGCAGTGCTCGGCACCCTAGCGCTCGCACAGATACGCAGTATTTT

v_gene: TRBV28
j_gene: TRBJ2-3
abundance: few
d_gene: TRBD2
CDR3aa: CASSSSGTSGTSLDTQYF
CDR3nt: TGTGCCAGCAGTTCCTCAGGGACTAGCGGAACCTCCCTAGATACGCAGTATTTT

v_gene: TRBV29-1
j_gene: TRBJ2-5
abundance: -
d_gene: -
CDR3aa: CSTDVGGAGGETQYF
CDR3nt: TGCAGCACCGACGTGGGGGGGGCCGGGGGAGAGACCCAGTACTTC

v_gene: TRBV20-1
j_gene: TRBJ2-1
abundance: few
d_gene: -
CDR3aa: CSARSSRTRGQPASYNEQFF
CDR3nt: TGCAGTGCTAGATCTTCTCGCACTCGAGGACAGCCAGCTTCCTACAATGAGCAGTTCTTC

v_gene: TRBV29-1
j_gene: TRBJ2-7
abundance: many
d_gene: -
CDR3aa: CSVEETPGEQYF
CDR3nt: TGCAGCGTTGAGGAGACCCCTGGGGAGCAGTACTTC

v_gene: TRBV6-1
j_gene: TRBJ2-3
abundance: many
d_gene: TRBD2
CDR3aa: CASSAGTSGSSTDTQYF
CDR3nt: TGTGCCAGCAGTGCCGGGACTAGCGGTTCTAGCACAGATACGCAGTATTTT

v_gene: TRBV5-1
j_gene: TRBJ2-3
abundance: few
d_gene: TRBD1
CDR3aa: CASSIADRVIADTQYF
CDR3nt: TGCGCCAGCAGCATCGCGGACAGGGTTATTGCAGATACGCAGTATTTT

v_gene: TRBV27
j_gene: TRBJ1-1
abundance: many
d_gene: -
CDR3aa: CASSPHGGLTFF
CDR3nt: TGTGCCAGCAGCCCGCATGGGGGATTGACTTTCTTT

v_gene: TRBV19
j_gene: TRBJ2-1
abundance: -
d_gene: -
CDR3aa: CASRNGGLGGDEQFF
CDR3nt: TGTGCCAGTAGGAACGGGGGGCTTGGGGGGGATGAGCAGTTCTTC

v_gene: TRBV20-1
j_gene: TRBJ2-5
abundance: many
d_gene: -
CDR3aa: CSARVPGLETQYF
CDR3nt: TGCAGTGCTAGAGTCCCAGGCCTAGAGACCCAGTACTTC

v_gene: TRBV5-6
j_gene: TRBJ1-2
abundance: few
d_gene: -
CDR3aa: CASSGSQSDYGYTF
CDR3nt: TGTGCCAGCAGCGGTTCCCAGTCAGACTATGGCTACACCTTC

v_gene: TRBV27
j_gene: TRBJ2-7
abundance: many
d_gene: -
CDR3aa: CASSFGRDTYEQYF
CDR3nt: TGTGCCAGCAGTTTCGGGCGGGATACCTACGAGCAGTACTTC

v_gene: TRBV25-1
j_gene: TRBJ2-2
abundance: few
d_gene: -
CDR3aa: CASSSGSWTGELFF
CDR3nt: TGTGCCAGCAGTTCCGGGAGTTGGACCGGGGAGCTGTTTTTT

v_gene: TRBV6-2/TRBV6-3
j_gene: TRBJ2-7
abundance: many
d_gene: -
CDR3aa: CASSYSSSGLPYEQYF
CDR3nt: TGTGCCAGCAGTTACTCTTCCAGCGGATTGCCGTACGAGCAGTACTTC

v_gene: TRBV28
j_gene: TRBJ2-5
abundance: many
d_gene: TRBD1
CDR3aa: CASSLSGQGASETQYF
CDR3nt: TGTGCCAGCAGTTTATCAGGACAGGGGGCCTCAGAGACCCAGTACTTC

v_gene: TRBV7-2
j_gene: TRBJ2-7
abundance: many
d_gene: TRBD1
CDR3aa: CASSLVGQGSYEQYF
CDR3nt: TGTGCCAGCAGCTTAGTGGGACAGGGATCCTACGAGCAGTACTTC

v_gene: TRBV14
j_gene: TRBJ2-7
abundance: few
d_gene: -
CDR3aa: CASSQQGTYEQYF
CDR3nt: TGTGCCAGCAGCCAACAAGGGACCTACGAGCAGTACTTC

v_gene: TRBV20-1
j_gene: TRBJ2-1
abundance: many
d_gene: -
CDR3aa: CSARVPRDSNNEQFF
CDR3nt: TGCAGTGCTAGAGTACCCCGGGACTCCAACAATGAGCAGTTCTTC

v_gene: TRBV3-1
j_gene: TRBJ2-2
abundance: many
d_gene: -
CDR3aa: CASSLQVSGELFF
CDR3nt: TGTGCCAGCAGCCTGCAGGTATCCGGGGAGCTGTTTTTT

v_gene: TRBV6-2/TRBV6-3
j_gene: TRBJ2-7
abundance: -
d_gene: -
CDR3aa: CASSYAGPYEQYF
CDR3nt: TGTGCCAGCAGTTACGCAGGCCCCTACGAGCAGTACTTC

v_gene: TRBV29-1
j_gene: TRBJ2-7
abundance: -
d_gene: -
CDR3aa: CSVDGDENSWDEQYF
CDR3nt: TGCAGCGTTGATGGAGATGAAAACTCCTGGGACGAGCAGTACTTC

v_gene: TRBV20-1
j_gene: TRBJ2-1
abundance: many
d_gene: TRBD2
CDR3aa: CSARRLAVGNEQFF
CDR3nt: TGCAGTGCTAGACGCCTAGCGGTGGGCAATGAGCAGTTCTTC

v_gene: TRBV4-1
j_gene: TRBJ2-7
abundance: -
d_gene: -
CDR3aa: CASSQDTDYEQYF
CDR3nt: TGCGCCAGCAGCCAAGATACAGACTACGAGCAGTACTTC

v_gene: TRBV4-1
j_gene: TRBJ1-2
abundance: few
d_gene: -
CDR3aa: CASSQEEIYGYTF
CDR3nt: TGCGCCAGCAGCCAAGAGGAGATCTATGGCTACACCTTC

v_gene: TRBV28
j_gene: TRBJ2-7
abundance: few
d_gene: TRBD2
CDR3aa: CASSLLLAGLSYEQYF
CDR3nt: TGTGCCAGCAGTTTACTACTAGCGGGGCTATCCTACGAGCAGTACTTC

v_gene: TRBV6-5
j_gene: TRBJ2-3
abundance: many
d_gene: TRBD2
CDR3aa: CASSYTGTSGSTDTQYF
CDR3nt: TGTGCCAGCAGTTACACGGGGACTAGCGGGAGCACAGATACGCAGTATTTT

v_gene: TRBV20-1
j_gene: TRBJ2-1
abundance: many
d_gene: -
CDR3aa: CSASDQGGYNEQFF
CDR3nt: TGCAGTGCTAGTGACCAGGGGGGTTACAATGAGCAGTTCTTC